Presented here are 3 T cell receptor beta chains from one specimen sequenced in a study of PD-L1 blockade in urothelial cancer. TCRdb's copy holds only in-frame clones and misses some; the assay was immunoSEQ multiplex PCR. The sample lists 95,000 to 100,000 clones, roughly 84% occurring once. This sample's time point: pretreatment peripheral blood. Specimen: PBMCs, collected around atezolizumab (anti-PD-L1) treatment. These receptors came from a man aged 55-75 years with urothelial cancer.

CDR3 bases: TGTGCCAGCAGTCTACAGGCAGAAGCTTTCTTT. It is translated as CASSLQAEAFF. V usage is TRBV2 and J usage is TRBJ1-1, with a weak D call TRBD1 (5 bases). Germline assignment: CDR1 SNHLY and CDR2 FYNNEI. CDR3 size: 11 residues. The V gene lost 5 bases and the J gene lost 8 bases, with 9 bases spanning the gap.

This clone showed up just once. The rearrangement uses TRBV6-1 and TRBJ2-7; a weak D match, TRBD2 (6 bases). CDR1 is MNHNS and CDR2 is SASEGT in the germline V gene. The CDR3 covers 13 residues. The germline V and J ends were trimmed by 11 bases and 2 bases, with 16 bases remaining between them. The CDR3 spells CAGGTQGPYEQYF. CDR3 nucleotide sequence: TGTGCCGGCGGGACTCAAGGGCCCTACGAGCAGTACTTC.

This chain uses TRBV19 with TRBJ2-7; 10 bases fit TRBD2. This CDR3 is built from 14 residues. The V gene end was trimmed by 3 bases and the J gene end by 3 bases; junction bases not matched to a gene: 2. CDR1 LNHDA and CDR2 SQIVND come from the germline V gene (reference sequence). The CDR3 DNA is TGTGCCAGTAGTATTGGACTAGCGGTCTACGAGCAGTACTTC. It codes for CASSIGLAVYEQYF.